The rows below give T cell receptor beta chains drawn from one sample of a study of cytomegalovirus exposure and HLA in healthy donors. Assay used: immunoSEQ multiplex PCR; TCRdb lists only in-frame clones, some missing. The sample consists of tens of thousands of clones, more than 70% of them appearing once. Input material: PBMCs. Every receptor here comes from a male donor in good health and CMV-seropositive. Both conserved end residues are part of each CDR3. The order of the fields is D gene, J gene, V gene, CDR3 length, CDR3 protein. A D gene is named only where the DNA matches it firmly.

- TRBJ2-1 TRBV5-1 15 CASSPLAATYNEQFF
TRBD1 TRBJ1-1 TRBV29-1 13 CSVGRGLNTEAFF
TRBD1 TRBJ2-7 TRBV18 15 CASSPSADRGREQYF
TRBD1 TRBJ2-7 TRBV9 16 CASSDRTGPRLNEQYF
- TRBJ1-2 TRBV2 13 CASSGRGASGYTF
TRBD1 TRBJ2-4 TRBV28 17 CASRLSQGVAAKNIQYF
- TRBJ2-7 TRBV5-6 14 CASSPLPDTYEQYF
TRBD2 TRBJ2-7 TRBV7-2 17 CASSFMVSGRNVYEQYF
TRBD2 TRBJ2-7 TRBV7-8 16 CASSLVPAGGRYEQYF
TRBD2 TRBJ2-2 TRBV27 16 CASSLAGGPYTGELFF
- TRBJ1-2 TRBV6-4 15 CASSESGLHAGGYTF
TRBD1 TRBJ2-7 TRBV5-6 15 CASSLIGTGAYEQYF
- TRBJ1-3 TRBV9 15 CASSGGGSPGNTIYF
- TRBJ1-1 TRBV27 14 CASSLGPGGTEAFF
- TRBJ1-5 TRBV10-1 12 CASSAPGQPQHF
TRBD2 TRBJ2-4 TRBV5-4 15 CASSLMVAGKNIQYF
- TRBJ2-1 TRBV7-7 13 CASSLGQNNEQFF
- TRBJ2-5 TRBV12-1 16 CASSSPGEGPQETQYF
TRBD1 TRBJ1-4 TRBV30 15 CAWSVMAGGWEKLFF
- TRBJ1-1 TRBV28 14 CASSLLQGRLEAFF
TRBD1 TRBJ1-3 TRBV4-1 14 CASRHGQGENTIYF
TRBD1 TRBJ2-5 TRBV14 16 CASSLSRRGLSETQYF
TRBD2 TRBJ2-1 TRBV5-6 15 CASSLGTSGSNEQFF